This TCR beta chain was sequenced during a study of cytomegalovirus exposure and HLA in healthy donors. Whole-study results and caveats: Serostatus for CMV was the only available immune exposure information.

Regarding this clone: Its specificity is not known.

Germline loops: CDR1 SGHKS, CDR2 YYEKEE (reference sequence). The CDR3 has 14 amino acids. V lost 3 bases, J lost 1 base, and 8 bases lay in between. Primers for the PCR totalled 60 Vbeta and 13 Jbeta. This table comes from immunoSEQ multiplex PCR, and its TCRdb copy is limited to in-frame clones, with some not included. The sample records 210,000 or so clones, roughly 80% being singletons. Sequencing was performed on PBMCs. The V call is TRBV5-5, the J call TRBJ1-3; possible D gene TRBD1, 6 bases. This clonotype was obtained from a woman aged 25-40 years in good health and CMV-seropositive. In DNA, the CDR3 is TGTGCCAGCAGCTACAGGGAGTCTGGAAACACCATATATTTT. Protein sequence: CASSYRESGNTIYF.